These 25 T cell receptor beta chains originate from one sample sequenced in a study of blood T cell repertoires in COVID-19. The repertoire was sequenced with immunoSEQ multiplex PCR; TCRdb's copy has only in-frame clones and lacks some. The sample consists of around 120,000 clones, 80% of them appearing once. Sequencing used peripheral blood. These receptors were collected from a man aged 65 to 85 with acute or convalescent COVID-19.

The genes are TRBV19 and TRBJ2-3; 9 bases fit TRBD1. Trimming took 5 bases from V and 1 from J; bases not matched to a gene: 4. The length of the CDR3 is 15 residues. Germline CDR1 reads LNHDA; CDR2 reads SQIVND (reference sequence). CDR3 amino acids: CASSPQGARTDTQYF. CDR3 in DNA: TGTGCCAGTAGTCCACAGGGGGCGCGCACAGATACGCAGTATTTT.

The CDR3 region has the DNA TGCAGCGTTGGGGGCCTAGCGGGGATTTCCTACGAGCAGTACTTC. Its protein is CSVGGLAGISYEQYF. The V gene is TRBV29-1, the J gene TRBJ2-7; 9 bases fit TRBD2. The length of the CDR3 is 15 residues. The ends lost 4 bases at V and 1 base at J; junction bases unmatched: 8. Germline V gene sequence: CDR1 SQVTM, CDR2 ANQGSEA.

V usage is TRBV7-9 and J usage is TRBJ1-6; TRBD1 matches 9 bases. With 3 bases clipped from V and 5 bases from J, the junction kept 2 bases outside the gene matches. This CDR3 comprises 15 residues. The germline V gene encodes CDR1 SEHNR and CDR2 FQNEAQ (reference sequence). CDR3 region: CASSFGQGNNSPLHF. Here the CDR3 DNA reads TGTGCCAGCAGCTTCGGACAGGGGAATAATTCACCCCTCCACTTT.

The chain recombines TRBV5-1 with TRBJ1-6; 8 bases are a match to TRBD1. CDR1 is SGHRS and CDR2 is YFSETQ in the germline V gene. V shed 4 bases and J 0 bases; nucleotides not matched to a gene: 9. This CDR3 region has 18 residues. The CDR3 reads CASSPRGGQGSYNSPLHF. The CDR3 nucleotides read TGCGCCAGCAGCCCGCGAGGAGGACAGGGCTCCTATAATTCACCCCTCCACTTT.

The chain recombines TRBV7-2 with TRBJ1-1; 7 positions match TRBD1. The CDR3 is 14 amino acids. CDR1 is SGHTA and CDR2 is FQGNSA in the germline V gene. Trimming at V came to 4 bases and at J to 1 base, leaving 3 bases not matched to a gene. CDR3 amino acids: CASSSYRGNTEAFF. The CDR3 DNA follows: TGTGCCAGCAGCTCCTACAGGGGGAACACTGAAGCTTTCTTT.

The chain couples TRBV19 to TRBJ1-1; TRBD1 might be the D (5 bases). The CDR3 loop spans 14 amino acids. V was pared by 0 bases and J by 4 bases, with 9 bases between. Germline V gene lookup returns CDR1 LNHDA and CDR2 SQIVND (reference sequence). In nucleotides, the CDR3 is TGTGCCAGTAGTATAGATCGCGGGGGCACTGAAGCTTTCTTT. Protein product: CASSIDRGGTEAFF.

The chain employs TRBV7-8 and TRBJ1-6, with TRBD1 matching 10 bases. Germline CDR1 reads SGHVS; CDR2 reads FQNEAQ. The CDR3 totals 20 residues. J gave up 7 bases and V 1 base, and 16 bases lay outside the gene matches. The CDR3 is CASSLVPFTGTGALNSPLHF. Written as DNA, the CDR3 is TGTGCCAGCAGCTTAGTCCCATTCACCGGGACAGGGGCCCTAAATTCACCCCTCCACTTT.

V and J are TRBV7-8 and TRBJ2-1; TRBD2 aligns across 10 bases. Unmatched junction bases numbered 7, after V lost 5 bases and J lost 3 bases. From germline, CDR1 is SGHVS and CDR2 FQNEAQ. The CDR3 has 16 residues. In DNA, the CDR3 is TGTGCCAGCAGCATCCTAGCGGGGGTGATCTACAATGAGCAGTTCTTC. It codes for CASSILAGVIYNEQFF.

This clone appeared a few times. The chain recombines TRBV6-6 with TRBJ1-4, with a possible D match to TRBD1 (5 bases). The ends were cut back, 4 bases at V and 8 bases at J, with 14 bases in the middle. This CDR3 has 14 amino acids. Germline CDR1 reads MNHNY; CDR2 reads SVGAGI (reference sequence). The CDR3 protein is CASSFGPGGEKLFF. The CDR3 coding sequence is TGTGCCAGCAGTTTCGGACCCGGGGGGGAAAAACTGTTTTTT.

The rearrangement uses TRBV4-1 and TRBJ2-3; 13 positions agree with TRBD2. V lost 4 bases to trimming and J lost 6 bases; unmatched junction nucleotides: 7. This CDR3 has 16 residues. Germline values: CDR1 MGHRA, CDR2 YSYEKL. The chain's CDR3 is CASSRRLAGGGDTQYF. The CDR3, as DNA: TGCGCCAGCAGCCGTAGACTAGCGGGGGGCGGGGATACGCAGTATTTT.

The rearrangement joins TRBV28 to TRBJ2-2; 14 nucleotides agree with TRBD2. J lost 0 bases, V lost 5 bases, and 8 bases had no gene match. Germline-derived CDR1 and CDR2 are MDHEN and SYDVKM. CDR3 size: 19 residues. The CDR3: CASSGAGTSGGANTGELFF. The DNA for the CDR3 is TGTGCCAGCAGTGGTGCCGGGACTAGCGGGGGTGCGAACACCGGGGAGCTGTTTTTT. Full variable domain (missing parts from reference TRBV28 and TRBJ2-2): DVKVTQSSRYLVKRTGEKVFLECVQDMDHENMFWYRQDPGLGLRLIYFSYDVKMKEKGDIPEGYSVSREKKERFSLILESASTNQTSMYLCASSGAGTSGGANTGELFFGEGSRLTVL.

The chain recombines TRBV2 with TRBJ2-7, with D possibly TRBD2 on 5 matching bases. The CDR3 is made up of 16 amino acids. V was shortened by 7 bases and J by 2 bases, with 21 bases between the two germline ends. From germline, CDR1 is SNHLY and CDR2 FYNNEI. The CDR3 reads CASTEARGAYTYEQYF. As DNA, the CDR3 is TGTGCCAGCACCGAGGCCCGGGGAGCATACACCTACGAGCAGTACTTC.

The rearrangement joins TRBV5-4 to TRBJ2-7, with no clear D. Germline assignment: CDR1 SGHNT and CDR2 YYREEE (reference sequence). V gave up 1 base and J gave up 3 bases, with 8 bases separating them. This CDR3 is 13 amino acids long. DNA for the CDR3: TGTGCCAGCAGCTTGATTTCGGGCTACGAGCAGTACTTC. Translating gives CASSLISGYEQYF.

The chain is built from TRBV28 and TRBJ1-5; tentatively, D is TRBD1 (6 bases). The CDR3 spans 14 residues. V was pared by 6 bases and J by 4 bases, with 13 bases between. CDR1 and CDR2 from the germline V gene are MDHEN and SYDVKM. As DNA, the CDR3 is TGTGCCAGCAGCCGCTTGCAGGGGAATCAGCCCCAGCATTTT. It encodes CASSRLQGNQPQHF.

The chain recombines TRBV10-1 with TRBJ2-7; 7 bases are shared with TRBD1. The junction had 7 bases not matched to a gene; V was cut back by 2 bases and J by 6 bases. Germline V gene sequence: CDR1 WNHNN, CDR2 SYGVQD (reference sequence). The CDR3 is made up of 14 amino acids. The CDR3 loop reads CASSEGQVVGEQYF. DNA of the CDR3: TGCGCCAGCAGTGAGGGACAGGTAGTCGGCGAGCAGTACTTC.

The chain uses TRBV30 and TRBJ2-1, with D maybe TRBD2 (5 bases). Germline V gene data show CDR1 as GTSNPN and CDR2 as SVGIG (reference sequence). This CDR3 is 13 amino acids long. V lost 7 bases to trimming and J lost 9 bases, with 19 bases between them. This CDR3 is CASEFRYGGEQFF. DNA of the CDR3: TGTGCCTCCGAATTTAGGTATGGAGGTGAGCAGTTCTTC.

V usage is TRBV19 and J usage is TRBJ2-5, with D possibly TRBD2 on 6 matching bases. Deletions cut 2 bases from V and 9 bases from J, with 16 bases between. The CDR3 spans 14 residues. The germline V gene has CDR1 LNHDA and CDR2 SQIVND (reference sequence). The CDR3 nucleotides read TGTGCCAGTAGTATAAGCGGCTGGGGGGAGGCCCAGTACTTC. Amino acid sequence: CASSISGWGEAQYF.

This rearrangement joins TRBV28 to TRBJ1-2, with 11 bases aligning to TRBD1. The CDR3 sequence is 15 residues long. The junction had 6 bases not matched to a gene; V was cut back by 5 bases and J by 4 bases. The germline CDR1 and CDR2 sequences are MDHEN and SYDVKM. The CDR3 DNA is TGTGCCAGCAGTCCCGGGACAGGGGGAAGCTATGGCTACACCTTC. Translated: CASSPGTGGSYGYTF.

This chain connects TRBV5-4 to TRBJ1-6, with TRBD1 matching over 8 bases. The CDR3 runs to 16 residues. Germline V gene lookup returns CDR1 SGHNT and CDR2 YYREEE (reference sequence). V shed 4 bases, J shed 8 bases, and the junction held 11 bases outside the gene matches. The CDR3 region has the DNA TGTGCCAGCAGCGGAACACCAGGGGGCAGGGATTCACCCCTCCACTTT. Residues: CASSGTPGGRDSPLHF.

The V call is TRBV7-8, the J call TRBJ1-2; no definite D call. V lost 2 bases and J 0 bases, leaving 10 bases between the germline ends. The CDR3 length is 15 residues. Germline CDR1 and CDR2: SGHVS and FQNEAQ. The CDR3 bases are TGTGCCAGCAGCTTAATGGGCGCAGCTAACTATGGCTACACCTTC. Protein: CASSLMGAANYGYTF. The entire variable domain, with the rest obtained from reference TRBV7-8 and TRBJ1-2, is as follows: GAGVSQSPRYKVAKRGQDVALRCDPISGHVSLFWYQQALGQGPEFLTYFQNEAQLDKSGLPSDRFFAERPEGSVSTLKIQRTQQEDSAVYLCASSLMGAANYGYTFGSGTRLTVV.

The V and J genes are TRBV9 and TRBJ1-6; maybe TRBD1 (5 bases). There are 16 residues in the CDR3. Germline CDR1 and CDR2: SGDLS and YYNGEE. V shed 4 bases and J shed 0 bases, with 11 bases lying between them. The CDR3: CASSPRQSSYNSPLHF. The CDR3 coding sequence is TGTGCCAGCAGCCCAAGACAGAGCTCCTATAATTCACCCCTCCACTTT.

The J gene is TRBJ2-1, the V gene TRBV7-9; the match to TRBD2 covers 8 bases. The CDR3 is 15 amino acids. V gave up 3 bases and J gave up 1 base; unmatched junction bases: 2. CDR1 is SEHNR, CDR2 FQNEAQ, per germline (reference sequence). The CDR3 loop is CASSLRGESYNEQFF. CDR3 DNA sequence: TGTGCCAGCAGCTTGCGGGGGGAATCCTACAATGAGCAGTTCTTC.

The chain employs TRBV7-9 and TRBJ1-1; possible D gene TRBD1, 6 bases. The CDR3 is 15 residues long. CDR1 SEHNR and CDR2 FQNEAQ come from the germline V gene (reference sequence). Trimming removed 1 base at V and 3 bases at J, with 12 bases between. CDR3 in DNA: TGTGCCAGCAGCTTAGGGTCAAACAGGGACACTGAAGCTTTCTTT. Translating gives CASSLGSNRDTEAFF.

The chain combines TRBV7-9 with TRBJ2-7; D unclear. The CDR3 sequence is 13 residues long. From germline, CDR1 is SEHNR and CDR2 FQNEAQ (reference sequence). Trimming stripped 2 bases from V and 2 bases from J, with 7 bases between. The CDR3 DNA reads TGTGCCAGCAGCTTACAGGCCACCTACGAGCAGTACTTC. Translating gives CASSLQATYEQYF.

V is TRBV21-1 and J is TRBJ2-5; the DNA was not compared with TRBD1, the D call given in the table. TRBV21-1 is noted as a pseudogene. This CDR3 spans 13 amino acids. CDR3 protein: CARSNRDEETQYF. The CDR3 DNA sequence: TGTGCCAGGAGCAACAGGGATGAAGAGACCCAGTACTTC.